This TCR beta chain was recorded in a study of blood T cells in healthy people across ages. Study-level background: T cells yielded about one barcoded beta molecule per two cells through template switching. Study-wide results and limits: CMV infection status of these donors was not known. Donors of long life had a larger count of naive CD4+ cells and greater diversity than aged donors.

Germline CDR1 SGHTA, CDR2 FQGNSA. V was trimmed by 5 bases and J by 2 bases, leaving 16 bases between them. The CDR3 covers 15 residues. This clonotype was observed a few times. Its antigen is currently unknown. A second about 6 to 11 cycle PCR used barcoded and J-beta primers. MiXCR was run by TCRdb on the 5' RACE reads, yielding one entry per CDR3 protein. The data contain fewer than 2,000,000 distinct CDR3 sequences, roughly 43% of them singletons. The receptor comes from a human donor in good health. The sequenced material came from blood. J is TRBJ2-7 and V is TRBV7-2; TRBD2 is a possible D gene (6 bases). The CDR3 nucleotides read TGTGCCAGCAGCCCCGATAGCGGTTACCCCTACGAGCAGTACTTC. Translating it yields CASSPDSGYPYEQYF.